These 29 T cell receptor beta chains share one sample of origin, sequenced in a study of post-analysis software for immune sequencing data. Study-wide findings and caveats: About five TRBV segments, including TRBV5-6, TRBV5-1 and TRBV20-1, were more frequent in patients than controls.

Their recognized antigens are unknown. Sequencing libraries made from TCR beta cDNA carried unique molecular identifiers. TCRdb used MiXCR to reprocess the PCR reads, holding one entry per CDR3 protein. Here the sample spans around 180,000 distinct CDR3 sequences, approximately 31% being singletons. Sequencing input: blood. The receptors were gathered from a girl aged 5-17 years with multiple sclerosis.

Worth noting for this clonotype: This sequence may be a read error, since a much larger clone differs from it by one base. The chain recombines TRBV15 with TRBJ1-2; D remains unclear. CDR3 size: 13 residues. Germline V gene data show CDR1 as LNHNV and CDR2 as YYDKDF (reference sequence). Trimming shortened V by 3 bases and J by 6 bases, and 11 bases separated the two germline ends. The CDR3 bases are TGTGCCACCAGCAGTGAGTACGGTAATGGCTACACCTTC. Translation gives CATSSEYGNGYTF.

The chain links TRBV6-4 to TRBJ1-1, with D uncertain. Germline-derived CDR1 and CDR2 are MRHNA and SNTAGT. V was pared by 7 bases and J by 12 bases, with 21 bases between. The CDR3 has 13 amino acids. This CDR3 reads CASTDNGSRRTFF. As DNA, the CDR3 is TGTGCCAGCACCGATAACGGGAGTCGAAGAACTTTCTTT.

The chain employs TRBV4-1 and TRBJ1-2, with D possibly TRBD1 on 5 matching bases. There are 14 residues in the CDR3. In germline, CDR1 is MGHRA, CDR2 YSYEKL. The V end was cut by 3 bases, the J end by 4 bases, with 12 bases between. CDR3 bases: TGCGCCAGCAGCCAGCTCGGGGGGAGCTATGGCTACACCTTC. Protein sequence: CASSQLGGSYGYTF.

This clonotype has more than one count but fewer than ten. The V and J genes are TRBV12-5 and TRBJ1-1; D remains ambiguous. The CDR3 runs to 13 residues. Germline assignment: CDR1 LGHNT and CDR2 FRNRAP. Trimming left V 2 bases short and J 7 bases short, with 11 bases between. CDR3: CASGLSARVEAFF. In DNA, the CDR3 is TGTGCTAGTGGTTTGTCGGCTCGGGTTGAAGCTTTCTTT.

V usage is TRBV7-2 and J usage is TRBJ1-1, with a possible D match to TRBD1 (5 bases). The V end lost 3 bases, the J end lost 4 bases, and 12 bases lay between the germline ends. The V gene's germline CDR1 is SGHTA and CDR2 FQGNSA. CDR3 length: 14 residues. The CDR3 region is CASSLGVLSTEAFF. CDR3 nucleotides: TGTGCCAGCAGCTTGGGGGTACTTAGCACTGAAGCTTTCTTT.

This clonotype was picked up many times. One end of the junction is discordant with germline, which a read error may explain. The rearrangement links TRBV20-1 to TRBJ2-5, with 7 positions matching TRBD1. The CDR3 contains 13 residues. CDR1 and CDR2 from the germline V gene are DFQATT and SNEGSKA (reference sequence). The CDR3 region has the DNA TGCAGTGCTGGAGACAGGGCCCAAGAGACCCAGTACTTC. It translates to CSAGDRAQETQYF.

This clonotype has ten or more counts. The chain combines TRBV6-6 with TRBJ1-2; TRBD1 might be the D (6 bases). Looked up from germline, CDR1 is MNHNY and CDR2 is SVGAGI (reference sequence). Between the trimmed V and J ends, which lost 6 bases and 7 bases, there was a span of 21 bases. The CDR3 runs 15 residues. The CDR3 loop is CASSPGEGVMGGYTF. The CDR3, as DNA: TGTGCCAGCAGCCCCGGGGAGGGGGTCATGGGTGGCTACACCTTC.

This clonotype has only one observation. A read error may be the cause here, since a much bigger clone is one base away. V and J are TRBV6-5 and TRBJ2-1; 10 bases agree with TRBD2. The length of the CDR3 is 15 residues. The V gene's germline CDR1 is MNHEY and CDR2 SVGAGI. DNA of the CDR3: TGTTCCAGCAGACCCCCTAGCGGGAGTTTCCATGAGCAGTTCTTC. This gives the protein CSSRPPSGSFHEQFF.

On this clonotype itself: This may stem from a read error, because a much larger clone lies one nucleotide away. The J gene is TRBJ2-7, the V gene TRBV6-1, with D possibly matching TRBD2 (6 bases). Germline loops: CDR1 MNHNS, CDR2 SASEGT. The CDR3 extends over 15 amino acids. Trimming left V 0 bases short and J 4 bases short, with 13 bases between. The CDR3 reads CASSEASGEKYEQYF. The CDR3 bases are TGTGCCAGCAGTGAAGCGTCGGGGGAAAAATACGAGCAGTACTTC.

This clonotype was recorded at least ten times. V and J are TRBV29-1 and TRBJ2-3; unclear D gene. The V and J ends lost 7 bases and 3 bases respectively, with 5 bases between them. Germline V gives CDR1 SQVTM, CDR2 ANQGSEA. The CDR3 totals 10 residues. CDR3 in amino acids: CSEYTDTQYF. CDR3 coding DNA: TGCAGCGAATATACAGATACGCAGTATTTT.

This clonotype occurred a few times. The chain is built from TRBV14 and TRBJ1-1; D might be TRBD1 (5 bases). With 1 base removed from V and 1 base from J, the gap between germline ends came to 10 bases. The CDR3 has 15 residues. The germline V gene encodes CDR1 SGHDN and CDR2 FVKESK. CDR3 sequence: CASSQVAGRNTEAFF. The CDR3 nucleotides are TGTGCCAGCAGCCAAGTGGCAGGGAGGAACACTGAAGCTTTCTTT.

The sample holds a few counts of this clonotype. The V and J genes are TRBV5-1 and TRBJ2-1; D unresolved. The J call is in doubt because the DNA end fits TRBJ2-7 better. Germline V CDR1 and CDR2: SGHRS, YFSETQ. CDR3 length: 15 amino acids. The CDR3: CASSLAEVSYNEQYF. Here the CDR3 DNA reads TGCGCCAGCAGCTTGGCTGAAGTCTCCTACAATGAGCAGTACTTC.

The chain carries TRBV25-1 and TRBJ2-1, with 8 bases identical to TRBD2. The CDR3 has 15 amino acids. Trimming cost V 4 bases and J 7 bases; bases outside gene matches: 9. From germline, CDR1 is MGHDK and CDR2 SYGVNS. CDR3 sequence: CASSGTSGYWNEQFF. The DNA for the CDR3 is TGTGCCAGCAGTGGAACTAGCGGTTATTGGAATGAGCAGTTCTTC.

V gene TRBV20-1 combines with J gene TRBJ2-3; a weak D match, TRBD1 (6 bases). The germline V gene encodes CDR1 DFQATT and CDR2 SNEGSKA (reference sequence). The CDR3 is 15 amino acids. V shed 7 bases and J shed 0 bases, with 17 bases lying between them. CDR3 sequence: CSVKERGISTDTQYF. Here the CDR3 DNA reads TGCAGTGTAAAGGAGAGGGGGATTAGCACAGATACGCAGTATTTT.

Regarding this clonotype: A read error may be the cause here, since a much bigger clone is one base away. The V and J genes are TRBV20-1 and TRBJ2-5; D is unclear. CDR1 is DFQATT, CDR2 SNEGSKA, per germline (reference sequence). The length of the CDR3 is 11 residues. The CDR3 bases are TGCTGTGCTAGAAAACAAGAGACCCAGTACTTC. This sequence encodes CCARKQETQYF.

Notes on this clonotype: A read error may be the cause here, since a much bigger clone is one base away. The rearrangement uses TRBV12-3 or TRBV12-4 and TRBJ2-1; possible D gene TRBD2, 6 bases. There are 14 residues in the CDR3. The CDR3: CASSLAPFCNEQFF. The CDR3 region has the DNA TGTGCCAGCAGTCTAGCGCCCTTCTGCAATGAGCAGTTCTTC.

The CDR3 reads CSVEDHGTGDDEQYF. CDR3 nucleotides: TGCAGCGTTGAAGATCATGGGACAGGGGACGACGAGCAGTACTTC. The gene calls are TRBV29-1 and TRBJ2-1; 10 nucleotides align to TRBD1. The DNA end lines up better with TRBJ2-7; the J call may be wrong. CDR1 SQVTM and CDR2 ANQGSEA come from the germline V gene. The CDR3 runs 15 residues.

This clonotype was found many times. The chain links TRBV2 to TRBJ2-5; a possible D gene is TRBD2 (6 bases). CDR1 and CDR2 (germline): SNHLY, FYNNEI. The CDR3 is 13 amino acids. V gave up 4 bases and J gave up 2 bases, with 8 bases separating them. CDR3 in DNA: TGTGCCAGCAGTGTCGGACTACAAGAGACCCAGTACTTC. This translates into CASSVGLQETQYF.

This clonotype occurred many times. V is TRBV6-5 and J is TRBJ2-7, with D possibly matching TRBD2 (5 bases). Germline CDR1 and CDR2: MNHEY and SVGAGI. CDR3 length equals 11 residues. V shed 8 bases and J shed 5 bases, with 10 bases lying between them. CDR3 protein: CASLRGDEQYF. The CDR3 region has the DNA TGTGCCAGCCTACGGGGTGACGAGCAGTACTTC.

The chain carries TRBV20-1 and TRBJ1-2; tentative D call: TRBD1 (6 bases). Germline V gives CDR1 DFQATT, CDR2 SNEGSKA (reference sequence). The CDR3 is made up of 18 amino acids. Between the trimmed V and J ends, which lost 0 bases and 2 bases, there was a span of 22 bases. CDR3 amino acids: CSARDLRPRDIPNYGYTF. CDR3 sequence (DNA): TGCAGTGCTAGAGACCTCCGACCCAGGGACATTCCGAACTATGGCTACACCTTC.

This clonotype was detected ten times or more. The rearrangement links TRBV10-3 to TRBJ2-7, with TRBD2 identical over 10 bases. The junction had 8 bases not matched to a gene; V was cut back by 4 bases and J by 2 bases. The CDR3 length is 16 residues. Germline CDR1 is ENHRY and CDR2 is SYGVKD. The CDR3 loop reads CAISGLGLAGAYEQYF. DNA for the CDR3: TGTGCCATCAGTGGATTAGGCCTAGCGGGAGCCTACGAGCAGTACTTC.

In nucleotides, the CDR3 is TGTGCCAGCAGGTCCGGACTAACCGGCGAGCAGTACTTC. Protein: CASRSGLTGEQYF. This sequence joins TRBV27 and TRBJ2-7; the D gene is possibly TRBD2 (6 bases). CDR1 MNHEY and CDR2 SMNVEV come from the germline V gene (reference sequence). CDR3 length: 13 residues. With 6 bases removed from V and 6 bases from J, the gap between germline ends came to 15 bases.

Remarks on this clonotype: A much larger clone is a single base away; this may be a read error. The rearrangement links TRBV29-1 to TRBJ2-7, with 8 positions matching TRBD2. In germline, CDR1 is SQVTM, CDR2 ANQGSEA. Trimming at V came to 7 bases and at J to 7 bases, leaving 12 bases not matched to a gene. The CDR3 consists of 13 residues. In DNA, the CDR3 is TGCAGCGGGGTACCGGGAGGGCCGAATGAGCAGTACTTC. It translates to CSGVPGGPNEQYF.

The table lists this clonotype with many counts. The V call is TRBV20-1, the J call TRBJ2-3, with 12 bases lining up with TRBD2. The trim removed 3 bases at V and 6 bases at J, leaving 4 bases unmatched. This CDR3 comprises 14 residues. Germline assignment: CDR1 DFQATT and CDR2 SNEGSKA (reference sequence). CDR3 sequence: CSARRLAGGDTQYF. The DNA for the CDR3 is TGCAGTGCTAGGAGGCTAGCGGGAGGGGATACGCAGTATTTT.

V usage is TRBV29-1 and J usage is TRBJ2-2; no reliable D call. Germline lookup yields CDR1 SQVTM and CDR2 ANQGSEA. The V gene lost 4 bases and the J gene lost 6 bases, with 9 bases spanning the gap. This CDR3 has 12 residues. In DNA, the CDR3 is TGCAGCGTTGGAAGGGCACCCGGGGAGCTGTTTTTT. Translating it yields CSVGRAPGELFF.

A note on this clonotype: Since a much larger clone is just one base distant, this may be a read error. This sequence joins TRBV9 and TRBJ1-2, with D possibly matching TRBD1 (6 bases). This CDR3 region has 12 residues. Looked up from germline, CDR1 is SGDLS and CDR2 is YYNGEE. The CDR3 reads CTSKGGGYGYTF. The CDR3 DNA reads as TGTACCAGCAAGGGAGGGGGATATGGCTACACCTTC.

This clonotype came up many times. The CDR3 coding sequence is TGTGCCAGCAGTCCACCCGGGACTAGCGACGAGCAGTACTTC. Translated: CASSPPGTSDEQYF. J is TRBJ2-7 and V is TRBV6-1; TRBD2 aligns across 10 bases. The CDR3 contains 14 residues. Germline V gene lookup returns CDR1 MNHNS and CDR2 SASEGT. V lost 5 bases to trimming and J lost 5 bases; unmatched junction nucleotides: 6.

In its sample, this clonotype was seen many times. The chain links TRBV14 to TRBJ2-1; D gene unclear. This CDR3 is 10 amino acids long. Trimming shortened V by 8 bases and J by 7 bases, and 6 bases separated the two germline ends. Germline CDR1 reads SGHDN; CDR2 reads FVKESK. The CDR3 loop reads CASGINEQFF. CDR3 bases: TGTGCCAGCGGGATTAATGAGCAGTTCTTC.

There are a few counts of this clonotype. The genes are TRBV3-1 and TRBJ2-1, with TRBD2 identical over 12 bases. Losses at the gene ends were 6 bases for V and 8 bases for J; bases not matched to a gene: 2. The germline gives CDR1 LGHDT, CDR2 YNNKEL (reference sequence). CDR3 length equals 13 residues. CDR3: CASRGLAGHEQFF. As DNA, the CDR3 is TGTGCCAGCAGAGGACTAGCGGGACATGAGCAGTTCTTC.